Below, 13 T cell receptor beta chains from the same sample are listed, as sequenced in a study of blood T cell repertoires in COVID-19. Method: immunoSEQ multiplex PCR; TCRdb's copy keeps in-frame clones and lacks some. The data show 200,000 to 250,000 clones, with approximately 86% seen just once and over 12% held by the top ten. Sequencing used PBMCs or T cells enriched from blood (not recorded which). The receptors stem from a woman between 50 and 59 years old with acute COVID-19.

This chain joins TRBV18 and TRBJ2-4; the match to TRBD1 covers 10 bases. The CDR3 consists of 12 residues. Germline V gives CDR1 KGHSH, CDR2 LQKENI. The V and J ends lost 3 bases and 14 bases, in that order; junction bases with no gene match: 4. The CDR3: CASSPRQGAEYF. Here the CDR3 DNA reads TGTGCCAGCTCACCGCGACAGGGGGCAGAGTACTTC.

Here the CDR3 DNA reads TGTGCCAGCTCCCCATCTTACTCGAAAAACATTCAGTACTTC. Protein product: CASSPSYSKNIQYF. The chain joins TRBV18 to TRBJ2-4, with D hard to call. The V end lost 6 bases, the J end lost 4 bases, and 13 bases lay between the germline ends. This CDR3 comprises 14 residues. In germline, CDR1 is KGHSH, CDR2 LQKENI.

The gene calls are TRBV28 and TRBJ2-1, with TRBD2 matching 9 bases. Germline lookup yields CDR1 MDHEN and CDR2 SYDVKM. The length of the CDR3 is 16 residues. V lost 2 bases and J lost 7; bases outside the gene matches: 9. The CDR3 nucleotides read TGTGCCAGCAGTTTACCTAGCGGGATCTGGGGAAATGAGCAGTTCTTC. This codes for CASSLPSGIWGNEQFF.

This clone has only a few counts. This chain links TRBV13 with TRBJ2-2; TRBD2 agrees at 7 bases. J lost 2 bases, V lost 1 base, and 4 bases had no gene match. The germline gives CDR1 PRHDT, CDR2 FYEKMQ (reference sequence). This CDR3 is built from 16 residues. CDR3 sequence reads: CASSLVLAANTGELFF. In nucleotides, the CDR3 is TGTGCCAGCAGCTTAGTTCTAGCGGCAAACACCGGGGAGCTGTTTTTT. The full variable domain, completed using reference TRBV13 and TRBJ2-2, is AAGVIQSPRHLIKEKRETATLKCYPIPRHDTVYWYQQGPGQDPQFLISFYEKMQSDKGSIPDRFSAQQFSDYHSELNMSSLELGDSALYFCASSLVLAANTGELFFGEGSRLTVL.

The rearrangement links TRBV27 to TRBJ1-5; 11 bases fit TRBD1. V shed 4 bases, J shed 6 bases, and the junction held 8 bases outside the gene matches. The CDR3 extends over 16 amino acids. CDR1 is MNHEY, CDR2 SMNVEV, per germline (reference sequence). The CDR3 region is CASSSFGQGAGQPQHF. The CDR3 DNA reads TGTGCCAGCAGTTCCTTTGGACAGGGGGCTGGTCAGCCCCAGCATTTT.

The table lists this clone with a few counts. The chain is built from TRBV5-5 and TRBJ1-2; maybe TRBD1 (5 bases). Germline-derived CDR1 and CDR2 are SGHKS and YYEKEE (reference sequence). The CDR3 loop spans 13 amino acids. The germline V and J ends were trimmed by 2 bases and 8 bases, with 13 bases remaining between them. The CDR3 region has the DNA TGTGCCAGCAGCTTTGTGGCTCAGGGCGGCTACACCTTC. Amino acids: CASSFVAQGGYTF. The full variable domain, with the rest looked up from reference TRBV5-5 and TRBJ1-2, is DAGVTQSPTHLIKTRGQQVTLRCSPISGHKSVSWYQQVLGQGPQFIFQYYEKEERGRGNFPDRFSARQFPNYSSELNVNALLLGDSALYLCASSFVAQGGYTFGSGTRLTVV.

This chain uses TRBV9 with TRBJ2-7; 7 bases fit TRBD2. CDR3 length: 14 residues. V lost 4 bases and J lost 1; bases outside the gene matches: 5. In germline, CDR1 is SGDLS, CDR2 YYNGEE. The CDR3 protein is CASSPRGGSYEQYF. CDR3 nucleotide sequence: TGTGCCAGCAGCCCTCGGGGAGGGTCCTACGAGCAGTACTTC.

This chain links TRBV28 with TRBJ2-3; 8 bases line up with TRBD1. This CDR3 is 17 amino acids long. V trimming: 6 bases; J trimming: 0 bases; junction bases outside the gene matches: 11. Germline V gene sequence: CDR1 MDHEN, CDR2 SYDVKM. The CDR3 DNA follows: TGTGCCAGCAGCGAACACCCCGGGACAGGTAGCACAGATACGCAGTATTTT. This codes for CASSEHPGTGSTDTQYF.

This chain joins TRBV29-1 and TRBJ2-1; 14 bases align to TRBD2. Germline assignment: CDR1 SQVTM and CDR2 ANQGSEA. Losses at the gene ends were 4 bases for V and 7 bases for J; bases not matched to a gene: 3. The CDR3 is made up of 14 amino acids. CDR3 bases: TGCAGCGTTGGGCGGACTAGCGGGAGGAATGAGCAGTTCTTC. Protein sequence: CSVGRTSGRNEQFF.

This chain links TRBV28 with TRBJ1-5, with 10 bases matching TRBD1. The germline CDR1 and CDR2 sequences are MDHEN and SYDVKM. V was pared by 5 bases and J by 5 bases, with 12 bases of the junction left unmatched. This CDR3 comprises 17 residues. The CDR3 DNA follows: TGTGCCAGCAGTCCCGACAGGGGGCCAGCGTGGGATCAGCCCCAGCATTTT. This translates into CASSPDRGPAWDQPQHF.

This clone was counted once. The chain links TRBV11-2 to TRBJ2-7; 7 bases fit TRBD2. Trimming at V came to 0 bases and at J to 1 base, leaving 12 bases not matched to a gene. The V gene's germline CDR1 is SGHAT and CDR2 FQNNGV. CDR3 length: 18 residues. The CDR3 nucleotides are TGTGCCAGCAGCTTAGATGGGGATGCGGGAGAAGGATCCTACGAGCAGTACTTC. It specifies CASSLDGDAGEGSYEQYF. The full variable domain, rest sourced from reference TRBV11-2 and TRBJ2-7, is EAGVAQSPRYKIIEKRQSVAFWCNPISGHATLYWYQQILGQGPKLLIQFQNNGVVDDSQLPKDRFSAERLKGVDSTLKIQPAKLEDSAVYLCASSLDGDAGEGSYEQYFGPGTRLTVT.

V gene TRBV27 combines with J gene TRBJ1-5, with 9 positions matching TRBD1. V trimming: 3 bases; J trimming: 2 bases; junction bases outside the gene matches: 17. CDR1 and CDR2 from the germline V gene are MNHEY and SMNVEV (reference sequence). The CDR3 covers 20 residues. The CDR3 sequence: CASSLMAWGTGTQGNQPQHF. Here the CDR3 DNA reads TGTGCCAGCAGTTTGATGGCTTGGGGGACAGGGACTCAAGGCAATCAGCCCCAGCATTTT.

The chain recombines TRBV19 with TRBJ2-1, with 12 bases aligning to TRBD2. V shed 3 bases, J shed 13 bases, and the junction held 10 bases outside the gene matches. CDR1 is LNHDA, CDR2 SQIVND, per germline (reference sequence). The CDR3 covers 15 residues. CDR3 sequence reads: CASSMTSGRTIRQFF. The CDR3 nucleotides read TGTGCCAGTAGTATGACTAGCGGGAGAACAATCAGACAGTTCTTC.